The clone carrying this TCR beta chain was counted a few times. What it recognizes is unknown. Profiles of TCR beta VDJ and CDR3 were generated from a genomic DNA template. TCRdb itself ran the reads through MiXCR, one entry per CDR3 protein. The repertoire consists of about half a million distinct CDR3 sequences, with 25% to 40% occurring once and the leading ten covering nearly 0.85%. The record originates from a study of CD8+CD57+ T cells in acquired aplastic anemia. Study results and caveats: Patients and controls shared about 30 CD8+ CDR3 sequences, which appeared highly expressed in patients and within their immunodominant clones.

Germline V gene data show CDR1 as LNHDA and CDR2 as SQIVND (reference sequence). The CDR3 covers 16 residues. V lost 10 bases and J 3 bases, leaving 21 bases between the germline ends. CD8+CD57+ cell expansion had been shown by flow cytometry in patients chosen for sequencing. This clonotype was obtained from a human donor with aplastic anemia. The sequencing sample was made of sorted CD4+, CD8+, or CD8+CD57+ T cells (not recorded which) from PBMCs. The chain links TRBV19 to TRBJ2-2, with D unresolved. CDR3: CATQWSVEADTGELFF. The CDR3 DNA reads as TGTGCCACTCAATGGTCGGTTGAGGCGGACACCGGGGAGCTGTTTTTT.